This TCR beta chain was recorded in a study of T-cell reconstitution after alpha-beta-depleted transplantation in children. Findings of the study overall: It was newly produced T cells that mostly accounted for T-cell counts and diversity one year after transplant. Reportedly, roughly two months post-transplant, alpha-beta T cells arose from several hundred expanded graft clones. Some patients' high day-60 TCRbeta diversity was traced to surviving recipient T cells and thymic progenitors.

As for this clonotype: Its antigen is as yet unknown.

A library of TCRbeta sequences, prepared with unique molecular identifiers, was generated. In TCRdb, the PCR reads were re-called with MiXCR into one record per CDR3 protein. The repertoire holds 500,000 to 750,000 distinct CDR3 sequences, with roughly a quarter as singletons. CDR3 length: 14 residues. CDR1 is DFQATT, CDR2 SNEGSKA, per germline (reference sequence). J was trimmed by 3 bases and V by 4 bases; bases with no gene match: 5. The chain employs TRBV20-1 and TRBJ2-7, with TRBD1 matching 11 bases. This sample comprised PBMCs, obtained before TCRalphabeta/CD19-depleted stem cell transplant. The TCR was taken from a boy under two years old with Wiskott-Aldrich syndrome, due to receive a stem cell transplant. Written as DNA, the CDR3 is TGCAGTGCTAAGGACAGGGGGCCTTTCTACGAGCAGTACTTC. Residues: CSAKDRGPFYEQYF.